These 21 T cell receptor beta chains came from one sample sequenced in a study of shared clonotypes between healthy human individuals. CD45RO-negative, CCR7-selected cells formed the naive CD8 fraction, which excluded terminally differentiated effector memory CD45RA+ cells. Libraries were prepared by immunoSEQ multiplex PCR; TCRdb keeps only in-frame clonotypes and omits some of them. Among about 2.1 million clones, roughly 95% were seen once, and the ten largest hold less than 2%. Sequencing was carried out using naive CD8+ T cells from PBMCs. The receptors here all came from a man between 18 and 35 years old in good health. Some clones in this sample may be carry-over from other donors' samples.

Concerning this clone itself: The sample has other DNA sequences that encode this CDR3 too. The chain combines TRBV27 with TRBJ2-3; D assignment may be TRBD1 or TRBD2 (6 bases each). The V and J ends lost 2 bases and 6 bases respectively, with 18 bases between them. Germline V gives CDR1 MNHEY, CDR2 SMNVEV (reference sequence). The CDR3 sequence is 16 residues long. The CDR3 sequence: CASSLTAPRGADTQYF. CDR3 nucleotide sequence: TGTGCCAGCAGTTTAACCGCCCCGAGGGGGGCCGATACGCAGTATTTT.

The rearrangement uses TRBV4-1 and TRBJ1-4; possible D gene TRBD1, 6 bases. CDR3 length: 15 residues. Germline V gene lookup returns CDR1 MGHRA and CDR2 YSYEKL. V lost 3 bases and J lost 7, with 15 bases in between. CDR3 in DNA: TGCGCCAGCAGCCATCCGTCAGGGGAAGTTGAAAAACTGTTTTTT. As protein: CASSHPSGEVEKLFF.

V usage is TRBV29-1 and J usage is TRBJ1-1; TRBD1 is a possible D gene (5 bases). Germline V CDR1 and CDR2: SQVTM, ANQGSEA. The CDR3 runs to 13 residues. V lost 7 bases and J 0 bases, leaving 12 bases between the germline ends. CDR3: CSAVQGLNTEAFF. The CDR3 nucleotides are TGCAGCGCCGTGCAGGGTTTGAACACTGAAGCTTTCTTT.

V usage is TRBV6-5 and J usage is TRBJ1-2; possibly TRBD1 for D (6 bases). Looked up from germline, CDR1 is MNHEY and CDR2 is SVGAGI. Trimming cost V 0 bases and J 3 bases, with 8 bases left between them. The CDR3 loop spans 14 amino acids. In DNA, the CDR3 is TGTGCCAGCAGTTACTCCGGGACACACTATGGCTACACCTTC. It codes for CASSYSGTHYGYTF.

Worth noting for this clone: This CDR3 is also generated by other DNA sequences in the sample. The chain has TRBV29-1 and TRBJ1-2; D unclear. This CDR3 has 12 amino acids. Germline CDR1 reads SQVTM; CDR2 reads ANQGSEA. V lost 4 bases to trimming and J lost 3 bases, with 9 bases between them. CDR3 DNA: TGCAGCGTTGTAGGCGGACACTATGGCTACACCTTC. Translation gives CSVVGGHYGYTF.

V and J are TRBV4-1 and TRBJ2-7; TRBD1 might be the D (6 bases). The CDR3 runs 16 residues. V dropped 3 bases and J dropped 2 bases, with 17 bases sitting between them. The germline CDR1 and CDR2 sequences are MGHRA and YSYEKL. The CDR3 reads CASSHVTGQLPYEQYF. DNA for the CDR3: TGCGCCAGCAGCCATGTGACAGGTCAACTCCCCTACGAGCAGTACTTC.

The gene calls are TRBV4-1 and TRBJ2-7, with 11 bases identical to TRBD1. CDR1 is MGHRA, CDR2 YSYEKL, per germline. This CDR3 is 16 amino acids long. J gave up 3 bases and V 1 base, and 5 bases lay outside the gene matches. In DNA form, the CDR3 reads TGCGCCAGCAGCCAAGTAGGGACAGGGGGTTTCTACGAGCAGTACTTC. Translating gives CASSQVGTGGFYEQYF.

The chain carries TRBV5-1 and TRBJ2-5, with D possibly TRBD2 on 6 matching bases. The CDR3 consists of 16 residues. V gave up 0 bases and J gave up 1 base, with 13 bases separating them. Per the germline V gene, CDR1 is SGHRS and CDR2 is YFSETQ. The CDR3 is CASSLGVAAVQETQYF. In DNA form, the CDR3 reads TGCGCCAGCAGCTTGGGGGTAGCGGCCGTCCAAGAGACCCAGTACTTC. The full variable domain, rest sourced from reference TRBV5-1 and TRBJ2-5, is KAGVTQTPRYLIKTRGQQVTLSCSPISGHRSVSWYQQTPGQGLQFLFEYFSETQRNKGNFPGRFSGRQFSNSRSEMNVSTLELGDSALYLCASSLGVAAVQETQYFGPGTRLLVL.

The chain uses TRBV5-1 and TRBJ2-3; no clear D. The CDR3 has 16 amino acids. Germline V lookup: CDR1 SGHRS, CDR2 YFSETQ. V was pared by 0 bases and J by 1 base, with 12 bases between. The CDR3 reads CASSLVGISGTDTQYF. The CDR3 coding sequence is TGCGCCAGCAGCTTGGTGGGGATTTCGGGCACAGATACGCAGTATTTT.

The chain uses TRBV4-2 and TRBJ2-1; tentatively, D is TRBD2 (6 bases). Germline CDR1 reads LGHNA; CDR2 reads YNFKEQ. Trimming took off 1 base at V and 4 bases at J, with 14 bases between the two ends. This CDR3 comprises 16 residues. For the CDR3, the DNA is TGTGCCAGCAGCCAAGGGCAAACGGGGGTTTACAATGAGCAGTTCTTC. Translated: CASSQGQTGVYNEQFF.

V usage is TRBV18 and J usage is TRBJ2-7; D is possibly TRBD2 (6 bases). The CDR3 covers 13 residues. With 6 bases removed from V and 5 bases from J, the gap between germline ends came to 14 bases. In germline, CDR1 is KGHSH, CDR2 LQKENI. The DNA for the CDR3 is TGTGCCAGCTCCCTTGGAGGGGTCGACGAGCAGTACTTC. This gives the protein CASSLGGVDEQYF.

The rearrangement uses TRBV28 and TRBJ2-3; D perhaps matches TRBD1 (6 bases). Trimming left V 5 bases short and J 3 bases short, with 15 bases between. The CDR3 contains 15 residues. The germline CDR1 and CDR2 sequences are MDHEN and SYDVKM. CDR3 in DNA: TGTGCCAGCAGTCTCCCCCGGCAGGGGACAGATACGCAGTATTTT. Translation gives CASSLPRQGTDTQYF.

The CDR3 sequence is CASTRPAGMNTEAFF. For the CDR3, the DNA is TGTGCCAGCACGAGACCCGCGGGGATGAACACTGAAGCTTTCTTT. V is TRBV11-2 and J is TRBJ1-1, with D unresolved. The V and J ends lost 7 bases and 0 bases respectively, with 15 bases between them. Germline V gene sequence: CDR1 SGHAT, CDR2 FQNNGV. This CDR3 is built from 15 residues.

V gene TRBV19 combines with J gene TRBJ2-7, with a possible D match to TRBD1 (8 bases). Germline-derived CDR1 and CDR2 are LNHDA and SQIVND (reference sequence). CDR3 length: 15 amino acids. V lost 5 bases to trimming and J lost 2 bases, with 16 bases between them. The CDR3, as DNA: TGTGCCAGTAGTGGGGGGGACAGGAGCACCTACGAGCAGTACTTC. It codes for CASSGGDRSTYEQYF.

V and J are TRBV5-4 and TRBJ2-3; D gene uncertain. Germline loops: CDR1 SGHNT, CDR2 YYREEE (reference sequence). V lost 1 base and J lost 3, with 12 bases in between. CDR3 length: 15 residues. The CDR3 DNA reads TGTGCCAGCAGCTTGTTCCAGCGAGATACAGATACGCAGTATTTT. Translation: CASSLFQRDTDTQYF.

The chain employs TRBV30 and TRBJ2-3, with D hard to call. CDR1 and CDR2 (germline): GTSNPN, SVGIG (reference sequence). V was clipped by 5 bases and J by 5 bases, with 14 bases between them. The CDR3 is 13 amino acids. The CDR3, as DNA: TGTGCCTGGGTGCCGGACCCCCGAGATACGCAGTATTTT. This codes for CAWVPDPRDTQYF.

The V gene is TRBV5-1, the J gene TRBJ2-7; possibly TRBD1 for D (6 bases). Germline CDR1 reads SGHRS; CDR2 reads YFSETQ. The CDR3 sequence is 13 residues long. Trimming stripped 6 bases from V and 3 bases from J, with 13 bases between. CDR3 coding DNA: TGCGCCAGCACCCTGGGGGCCAACTACGAGCAGTACTTC. It specifies CASTLGANYEQYF. Full variable domain (missing parts from reference TRBV5-1 and TRBJ2-7): KAGVTQTPRYLIKTRGQQVTLSCSPISGHRSVSWYQQTPGQGLQFLFEYFSETQRNKGNFPGRFSGRQFSNSRSEMNVSTLELGDSALYLCASTLGANYEQYFGPGTRLTVT.

This chain connects TRBV6-1 to TRBJ2-1; tentatively, D is TRBD1 or TRBD2 (5 bases each). V was cut by 2 bases and J by 10 bases, with 12 bases left in between. Germline CDR1 MNHNS, CDR2 SASEGT. The CDR3 consists of 13 residues. Written as DNA, the CDR3 is TGTGCCAGCAGTGAACAGGGTGGGGAGGAGCAGTTCTTC. Residues: CASSEQGGEEQFF.

This chain joins TRBV7-9 and TRBJ2-2; TRBD1 is a possible D gene (6 bases). This CDR3 region has 16 residues. Germline V CDR1 and CDR2: SEHNR, FQNEAQ (reference sequence). The V and J ends lost 5 bases and 1 base respectively, with 14 bases between them. In DNA form, the CDR3 reads TGTGCCAGCAGCGAATACCGGGACAAGAACACCGGGGAGCTGTTTTTT. Translated, it gives CASSEYRDKNTGELFF.

The chain carries TRBV7-9 and TRBJ1-2; 9 positions match TRBD1. Germline CDR1 SEHNR, CDR2 FQNEAQ (reference sequence). After removal of 5 bases from V and 4 bases from J, the junction contained 5 bases not matched to a gene. The CDR3 length is 14 residues. As DNA, the CDR3 is TGTGCCAGCAGCAACATGGGACAGGGCTATGGCTACACCTTC. Its translation is CASSNMGQGYGYTF.

As regards this clone: This sample includes further DNA sequences coding for the same CDR3. The CDR3 spells CASSAPGLAGRETQYF. The CDR3 bases are TGTGCCAGCAGCGCCCCGGGACTAGCGGGAAGAGAGACCCAGTACTTC. This sequence joins TRBV9 and TRBJ2-5, with TRBD2 matching 13 bases. The V segment lost 3 bases and the J segment 4 bases; nucleotides outside the gene matches: 6. The CDR3 totals 16 residues. Per the germline V gene, CDR1 is SGDLS and CDR2 is YYNGEE.